This passage covers 15 T cell receptor beta chains from one sample sequenced in a study of metastatic and nonmetastatic thyroid tumors. The entire patient cohort was treatment-naive prior to thyroid surgery. MiXCR was used by TCRdb to re-call the PCR reads. Of under 20,000 clones listed, less than 35% were seen once; the top ten hold about 13%. The sequencing input was tumor tissue. These receptors were obtained from a female donor with papillary thyroid cancer or a benign thyroid nodule (not recorded which). Some clones in this sample may be carry-over from other donors' samples.

CDR3 in DNA: TGTGCCAGCAGTGAAACTTACGACGGGATTCAGTACTTC. This translates into CASSETYDGIQYF. This rearrangement joins TRBV6-1 to TRBJ2-4; D is unresolved. Per the germline V gene, CDR1 is MNHNS and CDR2 is SASEGT. The V end was cut by 2 bases, the J end by 10 bases, with 12 bases between. The CDR3 runs 13 residues.

The chain employs TRBV24-1 and TRBJ2-1; TRBD2 matches 12 bases. The CDR3 length is 17 residues. Germline assignment: CDR1 KGHDR and CDR2 SFDVKD. The V and J ends lost 4 bases and 6 bases, in that order; junction bases with no gene match: 9. The CDR3: CATSESSGRGVVNEQFF. CDR3 coding DNA: TGTGCCACCAGTGAATCTAGCGGGAGGGGGGTCGTCAATGAGCAGTTCTTC.

This sequence joins TRBV5-1 and TRBJ2-3; tentatively, D is TRBD1 (5 bases). Germline V gene lookup returns CDR1 SGHRS and CDR2 YFSETQ. The CDR3 extends over 16 amino acids. Trimming pared 5 bases from V and 2 bases from J, leaving 18 bases between. The CDR3 loop reads CASSSFRAANTDTQYF. CDR3 in DNA: TGCGCCAGCAGTTCGTTCAGGGCGGCCAACACAGATACGCAGTATTTT. Combining the CDR3 with reference TRBV5-1 and TRBJ2-3 gives the whole variable domain KAGVTQTPRYLIKTRGQQVTLSCSPISGHRSVSWYQQTPGQGLQFLFEYFSETQRNKGNFPGRFSGRQFSNSRSEMNVSTLELGDSALYLCASSSFRAANTDTQYFGPGTRLTVL.

By proportion, this clone is medium-sized. The J gene is TRBJ2-2, the V gene TRBV5-1, with D uncertain. CDR3 length: 12 amino acids. V lost 2 bases and J lost 3, with 2 bases in between. The germline gives CDR1 SGHRS, CDR2 YFSETQ. The CDR3 region is CASSFDTGELFF. Here the CDR3 DNA reads TGCGCCAGCAGCTTCGACACCGGGGAGCTGTTTTTT.

This chain connects TRBV5-4 to TRBJ1-2; 9 bases agree with TRBD1. The trim removed 3 bases at V and 6 bases at J, leaving 15 bases unmatched. CDR1 is SGHNT and CDR2 is YYREEE in the germline V gene (reference sequence). This CDR3 region has 17 residues. This CDR3 is CASSSDLPGQGANGYTF. In DNA, the CDR3 is TGTGCCAGCAGCTCCGACCTCCCGGGACAGGGCGCCAATGGCTACACCTTC.

This clone showed up just once. The chain combines TRBV29-1 with TRBJ2-7; no clear D. The CDR3 sequence is 13 residues long. Trimming shortened V by 4 bases and J by 1 base, and 11 bases separated the two germline ends. CDR1 and CDR2 from the germline V gene are SQVTM and ANQGSEA. The CDR3 protein is CSVVAVGSYEQYF. The CDR3 DNA is TGCAGCGTTGTGGCGGTTGGGTCCTACGAGCAGTACTTC.

The V and J genes are TRBV6-2 or TRBV6-3 and TRBJ2-3; D uncertain. This CDR3 is built from 14 residues. Trimming left V 6 bases short and J 2 bases short, with 12 bases between. In germline, CDR1 is MNHEY, CDR2 SVGEGT. CDR3 sequence: CASRRSTYTDTQYF. The CDR3 bases are TGTGCCAGCAGGCGGAGCACATACACAGATACGCAGTATTTT.

This chain links TRBV20-1 with TRBJ1-6; D unresolved. V was clipped by 0 bases and J by 7 bases, with 13 bases between them. Germline values: CDR1 DFQATT, CDR2 SNEGSKA (reference sequence). CDR3 length equals 15 residues. CDR3 region: CSARDKGIVNSPLHF. In nucleotides, the CDR3 is TGCAGTGCTAGAGATAAAGGGATCGTCAATTCACCCCTCCACTTT.

The V call is TRBV7-7, the J call TRBJ1-5; D perhaps matches TRBD1 (5 bases). The CDR3 contains 18 residues. Germline values: CDR1 SSHAT, CDR2 FNYEAQ (reference sequence). V was shortened by 3 bases and J by 4 bases, with 22 bases between the two germline ends. Here the CDR3 reads CASSFLRLKTVLNQPQHF. In DNA form, the CDR3 reads TGTGCCAGCAGCTTCCTTCGGTTAAAGACAGTATTAAATCAGCCCCAGCATTTT.

Regarding this clone: This CDR3 is also generated by other DNA sequences in the sample. The J gene is TRBJ2-7, the V gene TRBV20-1; D may be TRBD1 (8 bases). The V end lost 3 bases, the J end lost 4 bases, and 31 bases lay between the germline ends. CDR3 size: 19 residues. Germline loops: CDR1 DFQATT, CDR2 SNEGSKA (reference sequence). For the CDR3, the DNA is TGCAGTGCTAGCACATGGGGGGGACAGGCTAAGACAATAGCATACGAGCAGTACTTC. It encodes CSASTWGGQAKTIAYEQYF.

This clone was recorded a few times. CDR3 sequence reads: CASSSSGNTQYF. The CDR3 DNA reads as TGTGCCAGCAGCAGCTCGGGAAATACGCAGTATTTT. The genes are TRBV7-6 and TRBJ2-3, with D perhaps matching TRBD2 (5 bases). Germline CDR1 is SGHVS and CDR2 is FNYEAQ. The CDR3 sequence is 12 residues long. Trimming left V 5 bases short and J 7 bases short, with 10 bases between.

By share, this clone ranks as medium-sized. The V and J genes are TRBV7-2 and TRBJ2-2; no clear D gene. This CDR3 contains 12 residues. Germline V lookup: CDR1 SGHTA, CDR2 FQGNSA. Trimming stripped 5 bases from V and 7 bases from J, with 8 bases between. As DNA, the CDR3 is TGTGCCAGCAGCCTCCCGGGCGGGGAGCTGTTTTTT. Residues: CASSLPGGELFF.

V and J are TRBV7-3 and TRBJ1-2; no definite D call. Germline V gives CDR1 SGHTA, CDR2 FQGTGA. The CDR3 loop spans 15 amino acids. V lost 3 bases and J 5 bases, leaving 16 bases between the germline ends. The CDR3 loop reads CASSLFSSLRYGYTF. In DNA form, the CDR3 reads TGTGCCAGCAGCTTGTTCTCATCCCTACGTTATGGCTACACCTTC. Complete variable domain (other parts from reference TRBV7-3 and TRBJ1-2): GAGVSQTPSNKVTEKGKYVELRCDPISGHTALYWYRQSLGQGPEFLIYFQGTGAADDSGLPNDRFFAVRPEGSVSTLKIQRTERGDSAVYLCASSLFSSLRYGYTFGSGTRLTVV.

J is TRBJ1-4 and V is TRBV7-2; tentatively, D is TRBD1 (6 bases). The germline V gene encodes CDR1 SGHTA and CDR2 FQGNSA. The ends were cut back, 1 base at V and 7 bases at J, with 10 bases in the middle. The CDR3 spans 14 residues. CDR3 amino acids: CASSLGGGGEKLFF. CDR3 nucleotides: TGTGCCAGCAGCTTAGGGGGGGGCGGTGAAAAACTGTTTTTT.

The V call is TRBV11-2, the J call TRBJ2-3; 7 bases agree with TRBD2. The CDR3 covers 16 residues. The germline CDR1 and CDR2 sequences are SGHAT and FQNNGV. J gave up 6 bases and V 3 bases, and 12 bases lay outside the gene matches. For the CDR3, the DNA is TGTGCCAGCAGCTTCTACCGGGACTACCTCGGGGATACGCAGTATTTT. This translates into CASSFYRDYLGDTQYF.